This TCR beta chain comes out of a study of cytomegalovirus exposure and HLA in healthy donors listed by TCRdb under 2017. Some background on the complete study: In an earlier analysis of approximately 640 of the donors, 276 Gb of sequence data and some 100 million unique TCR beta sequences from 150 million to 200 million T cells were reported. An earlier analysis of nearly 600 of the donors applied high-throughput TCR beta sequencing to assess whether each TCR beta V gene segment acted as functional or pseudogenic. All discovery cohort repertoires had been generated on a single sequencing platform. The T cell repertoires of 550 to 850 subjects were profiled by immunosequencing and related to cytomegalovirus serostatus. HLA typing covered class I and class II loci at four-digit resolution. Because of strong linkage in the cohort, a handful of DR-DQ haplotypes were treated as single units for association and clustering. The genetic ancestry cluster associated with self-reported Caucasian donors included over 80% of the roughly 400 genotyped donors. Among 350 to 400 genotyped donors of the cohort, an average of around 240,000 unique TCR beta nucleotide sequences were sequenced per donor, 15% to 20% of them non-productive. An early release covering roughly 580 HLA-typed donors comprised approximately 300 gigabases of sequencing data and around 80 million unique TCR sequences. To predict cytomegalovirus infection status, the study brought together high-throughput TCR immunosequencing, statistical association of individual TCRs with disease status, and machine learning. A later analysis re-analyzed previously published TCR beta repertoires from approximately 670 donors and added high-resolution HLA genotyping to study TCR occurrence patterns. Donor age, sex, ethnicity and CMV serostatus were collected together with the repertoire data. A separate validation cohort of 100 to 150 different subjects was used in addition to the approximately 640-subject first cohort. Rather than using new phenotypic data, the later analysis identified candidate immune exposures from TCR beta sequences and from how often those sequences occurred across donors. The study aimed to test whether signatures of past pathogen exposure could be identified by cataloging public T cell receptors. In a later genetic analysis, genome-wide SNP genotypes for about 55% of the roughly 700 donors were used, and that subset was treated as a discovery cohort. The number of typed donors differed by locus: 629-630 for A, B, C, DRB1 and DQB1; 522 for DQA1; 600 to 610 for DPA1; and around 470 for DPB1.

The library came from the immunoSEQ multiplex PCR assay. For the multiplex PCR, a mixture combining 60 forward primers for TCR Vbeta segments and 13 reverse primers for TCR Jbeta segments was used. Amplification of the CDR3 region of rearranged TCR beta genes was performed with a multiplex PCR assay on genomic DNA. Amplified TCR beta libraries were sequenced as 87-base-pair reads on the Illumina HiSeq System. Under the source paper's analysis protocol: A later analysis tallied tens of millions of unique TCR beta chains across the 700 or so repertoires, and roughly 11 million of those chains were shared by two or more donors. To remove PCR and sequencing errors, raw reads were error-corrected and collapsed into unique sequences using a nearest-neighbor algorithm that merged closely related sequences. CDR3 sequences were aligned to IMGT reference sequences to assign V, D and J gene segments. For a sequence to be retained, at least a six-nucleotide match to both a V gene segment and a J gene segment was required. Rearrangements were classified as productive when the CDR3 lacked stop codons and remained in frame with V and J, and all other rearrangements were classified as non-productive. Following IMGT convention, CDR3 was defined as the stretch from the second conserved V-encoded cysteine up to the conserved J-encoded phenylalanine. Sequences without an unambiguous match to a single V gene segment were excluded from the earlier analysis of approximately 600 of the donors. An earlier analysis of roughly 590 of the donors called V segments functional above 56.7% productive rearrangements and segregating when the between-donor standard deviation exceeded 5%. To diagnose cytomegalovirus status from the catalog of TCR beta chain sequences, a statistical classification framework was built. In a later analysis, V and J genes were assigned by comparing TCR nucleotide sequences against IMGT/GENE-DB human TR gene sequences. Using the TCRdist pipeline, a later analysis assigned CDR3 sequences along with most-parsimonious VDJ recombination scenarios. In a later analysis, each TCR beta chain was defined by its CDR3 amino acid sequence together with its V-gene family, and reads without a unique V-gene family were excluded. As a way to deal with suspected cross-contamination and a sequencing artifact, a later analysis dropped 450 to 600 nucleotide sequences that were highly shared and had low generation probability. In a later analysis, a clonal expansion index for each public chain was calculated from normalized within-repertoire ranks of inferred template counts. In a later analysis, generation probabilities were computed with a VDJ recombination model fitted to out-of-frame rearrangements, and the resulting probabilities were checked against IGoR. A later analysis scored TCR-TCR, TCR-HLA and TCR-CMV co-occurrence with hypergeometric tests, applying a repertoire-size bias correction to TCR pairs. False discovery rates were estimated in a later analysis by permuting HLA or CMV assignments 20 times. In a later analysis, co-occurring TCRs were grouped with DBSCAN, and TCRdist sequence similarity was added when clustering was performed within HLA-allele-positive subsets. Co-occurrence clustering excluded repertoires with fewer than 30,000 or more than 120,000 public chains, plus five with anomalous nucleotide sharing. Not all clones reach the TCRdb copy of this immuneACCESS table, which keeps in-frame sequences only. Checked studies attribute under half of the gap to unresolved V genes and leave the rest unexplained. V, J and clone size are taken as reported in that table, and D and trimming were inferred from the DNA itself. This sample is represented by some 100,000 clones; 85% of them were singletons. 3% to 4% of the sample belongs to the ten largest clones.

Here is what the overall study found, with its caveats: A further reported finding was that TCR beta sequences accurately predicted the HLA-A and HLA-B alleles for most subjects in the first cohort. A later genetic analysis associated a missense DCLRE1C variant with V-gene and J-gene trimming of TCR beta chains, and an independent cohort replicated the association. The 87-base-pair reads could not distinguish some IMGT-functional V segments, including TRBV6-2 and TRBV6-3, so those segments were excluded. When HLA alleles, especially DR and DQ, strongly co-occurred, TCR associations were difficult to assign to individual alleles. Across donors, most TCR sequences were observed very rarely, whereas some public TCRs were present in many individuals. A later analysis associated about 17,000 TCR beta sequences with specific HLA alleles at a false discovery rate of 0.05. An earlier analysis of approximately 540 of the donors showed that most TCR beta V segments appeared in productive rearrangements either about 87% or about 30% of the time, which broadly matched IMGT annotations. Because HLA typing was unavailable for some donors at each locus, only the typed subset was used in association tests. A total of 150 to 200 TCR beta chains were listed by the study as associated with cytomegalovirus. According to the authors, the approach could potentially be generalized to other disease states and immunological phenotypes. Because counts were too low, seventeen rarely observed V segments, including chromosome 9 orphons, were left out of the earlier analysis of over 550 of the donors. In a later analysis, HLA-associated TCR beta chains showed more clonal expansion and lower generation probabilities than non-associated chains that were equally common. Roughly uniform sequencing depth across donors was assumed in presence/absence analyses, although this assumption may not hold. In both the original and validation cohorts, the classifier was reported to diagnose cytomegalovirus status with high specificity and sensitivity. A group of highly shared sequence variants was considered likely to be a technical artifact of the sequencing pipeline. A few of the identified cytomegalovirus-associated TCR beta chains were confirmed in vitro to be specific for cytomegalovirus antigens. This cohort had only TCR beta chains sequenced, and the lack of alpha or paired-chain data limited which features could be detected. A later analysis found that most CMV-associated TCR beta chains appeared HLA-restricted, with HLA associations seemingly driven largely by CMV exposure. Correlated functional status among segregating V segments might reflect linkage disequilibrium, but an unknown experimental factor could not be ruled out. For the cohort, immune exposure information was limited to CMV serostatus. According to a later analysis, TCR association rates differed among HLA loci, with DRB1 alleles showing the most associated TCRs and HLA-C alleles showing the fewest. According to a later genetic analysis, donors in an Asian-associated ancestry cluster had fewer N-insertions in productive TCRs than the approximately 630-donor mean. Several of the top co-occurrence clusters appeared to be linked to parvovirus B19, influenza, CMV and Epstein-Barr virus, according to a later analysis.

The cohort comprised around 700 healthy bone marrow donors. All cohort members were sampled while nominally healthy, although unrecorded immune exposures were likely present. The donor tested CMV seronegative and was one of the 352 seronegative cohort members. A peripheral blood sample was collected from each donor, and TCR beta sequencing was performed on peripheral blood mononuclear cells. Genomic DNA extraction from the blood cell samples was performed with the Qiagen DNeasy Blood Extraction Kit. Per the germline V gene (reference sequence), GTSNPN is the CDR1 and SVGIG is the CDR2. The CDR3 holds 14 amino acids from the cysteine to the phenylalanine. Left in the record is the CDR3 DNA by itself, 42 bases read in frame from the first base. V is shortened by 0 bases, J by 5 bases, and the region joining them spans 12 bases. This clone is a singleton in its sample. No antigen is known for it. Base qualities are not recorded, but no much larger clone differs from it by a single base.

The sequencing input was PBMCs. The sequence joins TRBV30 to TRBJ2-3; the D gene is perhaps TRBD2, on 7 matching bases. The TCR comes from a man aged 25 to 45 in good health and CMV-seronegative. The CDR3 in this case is CAWSVGGAGDTQYF. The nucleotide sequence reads TGTGCCTGGAGTGTTGGGGGGGCGGGAGATACGCAGTATTTT.